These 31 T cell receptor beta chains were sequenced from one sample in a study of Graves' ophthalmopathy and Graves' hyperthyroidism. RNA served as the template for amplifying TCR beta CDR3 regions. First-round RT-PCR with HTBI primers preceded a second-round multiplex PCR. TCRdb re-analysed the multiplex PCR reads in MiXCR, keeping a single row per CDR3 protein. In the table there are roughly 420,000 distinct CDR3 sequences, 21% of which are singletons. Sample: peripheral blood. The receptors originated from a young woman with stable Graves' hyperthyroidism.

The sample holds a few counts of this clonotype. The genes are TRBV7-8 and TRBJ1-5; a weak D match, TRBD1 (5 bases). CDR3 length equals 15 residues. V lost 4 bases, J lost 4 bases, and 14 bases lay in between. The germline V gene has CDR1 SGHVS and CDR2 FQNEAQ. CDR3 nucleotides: TGTGCCAGCAGCTCGCATCCGGGGGGAAATCAGCCCCAGCATTTT. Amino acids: CASSSHPGGNQPQHF.

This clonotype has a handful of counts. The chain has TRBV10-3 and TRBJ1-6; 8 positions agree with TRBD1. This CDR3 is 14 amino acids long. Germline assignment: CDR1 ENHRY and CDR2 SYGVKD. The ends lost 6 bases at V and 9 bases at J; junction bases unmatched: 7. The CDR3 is CAIRMDRASSPLHF. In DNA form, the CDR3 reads TGTGCCATCAGGATGGACAGGGCGAGTTCACCCCTCCACTTT.

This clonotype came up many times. The CDR3 here is CASSLGQGDVGEQYF. The CDR3 DNA is TGTGCCAGCAGCTTAGGTCAGGGGGACGTCGGCGAGCAGTACTTC. V and J are TRBV7-2 and TRBJ2-7; 7 bases are a match to TRBD1. CDR1 SGHTA and CDR2 FQGNSA come from the germline V gene. The CDR3 runs to 15 residues. Unmatched junction bases numbered 9, after V lost 1 base and J lost 6 bases.

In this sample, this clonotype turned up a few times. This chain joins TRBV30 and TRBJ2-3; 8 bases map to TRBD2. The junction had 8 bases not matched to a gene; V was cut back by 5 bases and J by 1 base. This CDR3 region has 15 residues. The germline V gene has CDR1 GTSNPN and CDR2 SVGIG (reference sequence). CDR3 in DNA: TGTGCCTGGGGGGGGCGAGCGGGAGGCACAGATACGCAGTATTTT. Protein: CAWGGRAGGTDTQYF.

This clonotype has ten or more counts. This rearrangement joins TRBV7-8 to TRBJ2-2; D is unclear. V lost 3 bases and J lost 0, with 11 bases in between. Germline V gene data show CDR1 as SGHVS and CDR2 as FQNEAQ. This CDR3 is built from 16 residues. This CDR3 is CASSLSRAPNTGELFF. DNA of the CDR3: TGTGCCAGCAGCTTGTCAAGGGCCCCGAACACCGGGGAGCTGTTTTTT.

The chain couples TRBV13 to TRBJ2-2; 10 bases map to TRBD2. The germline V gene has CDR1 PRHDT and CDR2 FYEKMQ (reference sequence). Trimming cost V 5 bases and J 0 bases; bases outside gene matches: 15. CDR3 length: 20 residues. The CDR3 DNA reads TGTGCCAGCAGCCCCGTACGGGTGACTAGCGGGCGATCGAACACCGGGGAGCTGTTTTTT. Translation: CASSPVRVTSGRSNTGELFF.

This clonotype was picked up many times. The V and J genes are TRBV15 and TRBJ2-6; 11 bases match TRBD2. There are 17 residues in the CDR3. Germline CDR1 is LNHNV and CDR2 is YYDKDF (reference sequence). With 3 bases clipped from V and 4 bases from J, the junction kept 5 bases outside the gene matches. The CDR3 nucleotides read TGTGCCACCAGCAGGGAACTAGCGGGAGCCGGGGCCAACGTCCTGACTTTC. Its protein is CATSRELAGAGANVLTF.

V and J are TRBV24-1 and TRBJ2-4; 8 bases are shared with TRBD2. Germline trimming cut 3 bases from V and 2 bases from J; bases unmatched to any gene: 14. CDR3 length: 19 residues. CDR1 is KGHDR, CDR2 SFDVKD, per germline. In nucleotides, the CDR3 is TGTGCCACCAGTGATCTATGTGGGGTTCTAGCGGGCCCCAAAAACATTCAGTACTTC. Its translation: CATSDLCGVLAGPKNIQYF.

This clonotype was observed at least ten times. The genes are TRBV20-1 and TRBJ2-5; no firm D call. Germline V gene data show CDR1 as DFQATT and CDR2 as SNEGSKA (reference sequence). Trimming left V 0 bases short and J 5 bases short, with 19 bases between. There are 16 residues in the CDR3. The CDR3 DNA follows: TGCAGTGCTAGAGATGCCGCACCCAGTGCCGCGGAGACCCAGTACTTC. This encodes CSARDAAPSAAETQYF.

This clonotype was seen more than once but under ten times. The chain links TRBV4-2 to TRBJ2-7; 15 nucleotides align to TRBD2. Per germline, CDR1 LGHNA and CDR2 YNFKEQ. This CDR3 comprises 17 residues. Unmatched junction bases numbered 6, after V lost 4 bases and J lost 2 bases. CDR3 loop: CASSPGLAGGGPYEQYF. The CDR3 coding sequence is TGTGCCAGCAGCCCCGGACTAGCGGGGGGGGGCCCCTACGAGCAGTACTTC.

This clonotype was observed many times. The CDR3: CASSFQPGELFF. CDR3 nucleotide sequence: TGTGCCAGCAGTTTCCAACCCGGGGAGCTGTTTTTT. The chain has TRBV12-3 or TRBV12-4 and TRBJ2-2, with D hard to call. The CDR3 runs to 12 residues. Trimming took 3 bases from V and 6 from J, leaving 5 bases between them.

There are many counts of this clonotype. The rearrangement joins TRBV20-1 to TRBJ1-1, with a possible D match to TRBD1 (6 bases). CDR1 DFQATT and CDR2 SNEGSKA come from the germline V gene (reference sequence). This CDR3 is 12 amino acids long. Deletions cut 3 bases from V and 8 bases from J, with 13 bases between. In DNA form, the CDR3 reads TGCAGTGCTAGCCGGGGGCGGGGGGAAGCTTTCTTT. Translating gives CSASRGRGEAFF.

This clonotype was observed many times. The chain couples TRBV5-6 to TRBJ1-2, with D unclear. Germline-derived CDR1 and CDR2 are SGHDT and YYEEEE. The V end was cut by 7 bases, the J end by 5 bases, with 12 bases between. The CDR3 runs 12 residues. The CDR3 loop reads CASAQTEYGYTF. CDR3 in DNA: TGTGCCAGCGCGCAGACTGAATATGGCTACACCTTC.

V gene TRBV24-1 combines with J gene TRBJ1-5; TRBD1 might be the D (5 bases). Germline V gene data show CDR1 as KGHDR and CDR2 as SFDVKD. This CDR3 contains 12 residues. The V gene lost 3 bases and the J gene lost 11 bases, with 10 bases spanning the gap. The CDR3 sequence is CATSDSWGAQHF. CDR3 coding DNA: TGTGCCACCAGTGATAGTTGGGGGGCCCAGCATTTT.

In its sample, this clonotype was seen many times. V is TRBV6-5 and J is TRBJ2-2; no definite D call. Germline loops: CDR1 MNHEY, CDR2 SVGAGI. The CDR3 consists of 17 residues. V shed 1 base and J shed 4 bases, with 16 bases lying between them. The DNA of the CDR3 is TGTGCCAGCAGTTACTTACTGTCCGAGACGGGCACCGGGGAGCTGTTTTTT. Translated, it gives CASSYLLSETGTGELFF.

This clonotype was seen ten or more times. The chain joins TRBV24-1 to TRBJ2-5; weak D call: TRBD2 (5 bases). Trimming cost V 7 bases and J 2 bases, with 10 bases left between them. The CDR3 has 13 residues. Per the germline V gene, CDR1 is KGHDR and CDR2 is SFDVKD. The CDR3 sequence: CATRPSRQETQYF. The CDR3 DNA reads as TGTGCCACCAGGCCTAGCCGGCAAGAGACCCAGTACTTC.

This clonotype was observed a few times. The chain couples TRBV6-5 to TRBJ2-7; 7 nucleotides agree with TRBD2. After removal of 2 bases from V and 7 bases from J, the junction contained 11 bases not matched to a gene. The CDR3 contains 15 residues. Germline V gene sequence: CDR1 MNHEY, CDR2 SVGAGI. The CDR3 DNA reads TGTGCCAGCAGTTACCGGGGGAGGGATTTTGATGAGCAGTACTTC. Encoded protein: CASSYRGRDFDEQYF.

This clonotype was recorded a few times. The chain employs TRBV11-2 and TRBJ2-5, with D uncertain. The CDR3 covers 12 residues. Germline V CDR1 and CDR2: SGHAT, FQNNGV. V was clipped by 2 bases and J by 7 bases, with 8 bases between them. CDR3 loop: CASSLLDATQYF. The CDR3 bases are TGTGCCAGCAGCTTACTGGACGCGACCCAGTACTTC. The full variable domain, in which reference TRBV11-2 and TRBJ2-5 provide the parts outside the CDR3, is EAGVAQSPRYKIIEKRQSVAFWCNPISGHATLYWYQQILGQGPKLLIQFQNNGVVDDSQLPKDRFSAERLKGVDSTLKIQPAKLEDSAVYLCASSLLDATQYFGPGTRLLVL.

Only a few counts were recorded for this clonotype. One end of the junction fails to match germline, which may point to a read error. The CDR3 DNA is TGTGCCAGCGGGCAGGATGAGACCGGGGATCTGTTTTTT. Its translation: CASGQDETGDLFF. This chain links TRBV6-1 with TRBJ2-2, with a tentative D call TRBD2 (5 bases). The CDR3 runs 13 residues. Germline loops: CDR1 MNHNS, CDR2 SASEGT.

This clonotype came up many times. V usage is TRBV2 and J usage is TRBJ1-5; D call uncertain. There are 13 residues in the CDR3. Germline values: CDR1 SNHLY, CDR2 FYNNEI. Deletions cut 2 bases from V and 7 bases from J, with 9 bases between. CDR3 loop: CASSERWGQPQHF. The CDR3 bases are TGTGCCAGCAGTGAAAGGTGGGGACAGCCCCAGCATTTT.

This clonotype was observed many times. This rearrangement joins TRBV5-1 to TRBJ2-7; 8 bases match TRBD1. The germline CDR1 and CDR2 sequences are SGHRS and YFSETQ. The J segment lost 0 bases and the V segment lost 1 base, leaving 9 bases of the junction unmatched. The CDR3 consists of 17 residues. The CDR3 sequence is CASSLCNEDRDSYEQYF. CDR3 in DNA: TGCGCCAGCAGCTTGTGTAACGAGGACAGGGACTCCTACGAGCAGTACTTC.

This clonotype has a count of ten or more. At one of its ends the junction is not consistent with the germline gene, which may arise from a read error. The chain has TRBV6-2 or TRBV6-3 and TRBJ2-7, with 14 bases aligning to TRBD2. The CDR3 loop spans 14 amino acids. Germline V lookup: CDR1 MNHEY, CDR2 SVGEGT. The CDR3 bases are TGTGCCAGCAGCTGGACTAGCGGGAGGCGGGAGCGGTACTTC. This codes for CASSWTSGRRERYF.

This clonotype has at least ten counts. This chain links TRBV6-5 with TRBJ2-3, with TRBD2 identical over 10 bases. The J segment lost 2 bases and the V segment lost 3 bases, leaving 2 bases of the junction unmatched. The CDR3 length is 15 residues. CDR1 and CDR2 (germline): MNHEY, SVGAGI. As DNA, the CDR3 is TGTGCCAGCAGTTATAGCGGGGGGTCCACAGATACGCAGTATTTT. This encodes CASSYSGGSTDTQYF.

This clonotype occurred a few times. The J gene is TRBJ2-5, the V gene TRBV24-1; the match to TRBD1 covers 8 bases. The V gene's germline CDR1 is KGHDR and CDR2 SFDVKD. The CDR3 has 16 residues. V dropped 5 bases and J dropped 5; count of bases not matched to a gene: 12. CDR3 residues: CATSGAGQGRLETQYF. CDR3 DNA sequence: TGTGCCACCAGTGGGGCCGGACAGGGTCGGTTGGAGACCCAGTACTTC.

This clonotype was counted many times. In nucleotides, the CDR3 is TGTGCCAGCAGTCGGACTAGCGGGATCTACGAGCAGTACTTC. It codes for CASSRTSGIYEQYF. V gene TRBV6-2 or TRBV6-3 combines with J gene TRBJ2-7, with 12 bases that match TRBD2. The germline gives CDR1 MNHEY, CDR2 SVGEGT. The CDR3 sequence is 14 residues long. Germline trimming cut 5 bases from V and 3 bases from J; bases unmatched to any gene: 2.

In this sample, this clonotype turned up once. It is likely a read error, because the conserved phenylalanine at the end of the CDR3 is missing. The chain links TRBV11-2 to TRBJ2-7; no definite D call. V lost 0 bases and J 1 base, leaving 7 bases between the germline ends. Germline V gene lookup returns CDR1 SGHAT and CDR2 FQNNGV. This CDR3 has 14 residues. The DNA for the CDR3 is TGTGCCAGCAGCTTAGACATAGGATCCTACGAGCAGTACTTG. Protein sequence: CASSLDIGSYEQYL.

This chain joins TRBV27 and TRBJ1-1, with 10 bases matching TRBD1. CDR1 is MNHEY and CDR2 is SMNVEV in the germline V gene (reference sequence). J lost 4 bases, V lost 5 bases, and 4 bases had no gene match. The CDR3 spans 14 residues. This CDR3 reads CASSKDRGGTEAFF. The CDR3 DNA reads TGTGCCAGCAGTAAGGACAGGGGGGGCACTGAAGCTTTCTTT.

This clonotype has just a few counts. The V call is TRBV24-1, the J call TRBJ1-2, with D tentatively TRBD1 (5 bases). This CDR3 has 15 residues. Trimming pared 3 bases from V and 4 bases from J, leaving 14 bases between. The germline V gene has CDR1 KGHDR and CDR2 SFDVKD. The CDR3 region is CATSDRQAGGYGYTF. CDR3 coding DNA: TGTGCCACCAGTGATCGCCAGGCCGGGGGCTATGGCTACACCTTC.

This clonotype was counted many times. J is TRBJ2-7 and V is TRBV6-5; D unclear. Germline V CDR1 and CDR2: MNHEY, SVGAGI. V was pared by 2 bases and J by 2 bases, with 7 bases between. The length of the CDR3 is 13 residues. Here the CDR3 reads CASSYLPPYEQYF. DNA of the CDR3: TGTGCCAGCAGTTACCTTCCCCCCTACGAGCAGTACTTC.

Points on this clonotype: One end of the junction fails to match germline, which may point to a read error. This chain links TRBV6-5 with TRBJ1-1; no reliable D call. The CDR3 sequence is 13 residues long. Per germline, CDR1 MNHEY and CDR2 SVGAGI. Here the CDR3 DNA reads TGTGCCAGCAGTTACAGGGCCTACACTGAAGCTTGCTTT. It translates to CASSYRAYTEACF.

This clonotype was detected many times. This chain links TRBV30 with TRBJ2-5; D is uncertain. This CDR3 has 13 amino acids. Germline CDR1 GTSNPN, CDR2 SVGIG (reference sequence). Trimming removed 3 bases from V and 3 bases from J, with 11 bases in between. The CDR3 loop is CAWRVRAEETQYF. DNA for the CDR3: TGTGCCTGGAGGGTTCGAGCAGAAGAGACCCAGTACTTC.